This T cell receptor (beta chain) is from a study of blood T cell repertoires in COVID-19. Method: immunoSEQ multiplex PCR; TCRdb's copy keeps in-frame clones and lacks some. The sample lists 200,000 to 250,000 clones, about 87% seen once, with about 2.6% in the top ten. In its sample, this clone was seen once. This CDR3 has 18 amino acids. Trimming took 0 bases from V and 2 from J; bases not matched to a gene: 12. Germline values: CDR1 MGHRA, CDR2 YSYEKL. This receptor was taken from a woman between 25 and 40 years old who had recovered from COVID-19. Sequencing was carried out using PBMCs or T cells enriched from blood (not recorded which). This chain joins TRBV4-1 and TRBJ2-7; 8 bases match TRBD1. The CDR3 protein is CASSQEGGPGQETYEQYF. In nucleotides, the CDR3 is TGCGCCAGCAGCCAAGAGGGGGGCCCGGGACAGGAAACCTACGAGCAGTACTTC.